The 5 T cell receptor beta chains in this list originate from one sample, sequenced in a study of Graves' ophthalmopathy and Graves' hyperthyroidism. RNA transcripts provided the template for amplifying TCR beta CDR3 regions. Second-round multiplex PCR came after a first-round RT-PCR that employed HTBI primers. TCRdb itself ran the multiplex PCR reads through MiXCR, one entry per CDR3 protein. The table has some 200,000 distinct CDR3 sequences, 25% to 35% seen once; the top ten hold about 8.2%. The sample was peripheral blood. The receptors originated from a man aged 45-65 years with Graves' ophthalmopathy.

The chain uses TRBV20-1 and TRBJ2-5; perhaps D is TRBD1 or TRBD2 (5 bases each). Germline V lookup: CDR1 DFQATT, CDR2 SNEGSKA (reference sequence). Trimming removed 0 bases from V and 4 bases from J, with 12 bases in between. The CDR3 runs 14 residues. The CDR3 sequence is CSARDKGSRETQYF. The CDR3 region has the DNA TGCAGTGCTAGAGATAAGGGGAGCCGAGAGACCCAGTACTTC.

This chain joins TRBV4-1 and TRBJ1-1; D is unclear. CDR1 MGHRA and CDR2 YSYEKL come from the germline V gene. V was shortened by 4 bases and J by 3 bases, with 12 bases between the two germline ends. This CDR3 has 14 amino acids. The CDR3 bases are TGCGCCAGCAGCCGATCGACATGGGACACTGAAGCTTTCTTT. Its translation is CASSRSTWDTEAFF.

This clonotype was seen at least ten times. The rearrangement joins TRBV4-1 to TRBJ1-6, with D possibly TRBD1 on 6 matching bases. CDR3 length: 17 amino acids. Trimming pared 0 bases from V and 0 bases from J, leaving 9 bases between. Per germline, CDR1 MGHRA and CDR2 YSYEKL. CDR3 nucleotide sequence: TGCGCCAGCAGCCAAGATGGGGACACCTCCTATAATTCACCCCTCCACTTT. Amino acid sequence: CASSQDGDTSYNSPLHF.

V is TRBV20-1 and J is TRBJ1-2; D not certain. CDR3 length: 12 residues. Trimming pared 6 bases from V and 4 bases from J, leaving 12 bases between. Germline V CDR1 and CDR2: DFQATT, SNEGSKA (reference sequence). The CDR3: CSAPIVGYGYTF. CDR3 in DNA: TGCAGTGCCCCCATCGTCGGCTATGGCTACACCTTC.

This clonotype came up many times. J is TRBJ2-2 and V is TRBV6-5; D call uncertain. Germline CDR1 reads MNHEY; CDR2 reads SVGAGI. The CDR3 consists of 14 residues. The V end was cut by 7 bases, the J end by 0 bases, with 9 bases between. CDR3 sequence: CASKRGTNTGELFF. CDR3 coding DNA: TGTGCCAGCAAAAGAGGAACGAACACCGGGGAGCTGTTTTTT.